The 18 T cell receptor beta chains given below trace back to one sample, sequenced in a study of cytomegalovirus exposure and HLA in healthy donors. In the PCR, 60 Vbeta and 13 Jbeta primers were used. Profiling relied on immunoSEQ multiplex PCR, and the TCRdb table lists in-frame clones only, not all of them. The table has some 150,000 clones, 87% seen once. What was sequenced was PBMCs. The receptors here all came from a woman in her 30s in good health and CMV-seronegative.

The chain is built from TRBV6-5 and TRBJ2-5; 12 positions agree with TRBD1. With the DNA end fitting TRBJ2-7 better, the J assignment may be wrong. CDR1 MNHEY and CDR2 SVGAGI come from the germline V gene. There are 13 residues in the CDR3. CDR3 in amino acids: CASKGTGGNEQYF. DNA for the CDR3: TGTGCCAGCAAAGGGACAGGGGGCAACGAGCAGTACTTC.

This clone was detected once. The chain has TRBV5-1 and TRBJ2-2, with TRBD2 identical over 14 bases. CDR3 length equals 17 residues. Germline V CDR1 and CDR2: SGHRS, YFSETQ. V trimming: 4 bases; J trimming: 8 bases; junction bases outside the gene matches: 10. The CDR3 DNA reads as TGCGCCAGCAGCCCAGGGACTAGCGGGGGCCATCAGGGGGAGCTGTTTTTT. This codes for CASSPGTSGGHQGELFF.

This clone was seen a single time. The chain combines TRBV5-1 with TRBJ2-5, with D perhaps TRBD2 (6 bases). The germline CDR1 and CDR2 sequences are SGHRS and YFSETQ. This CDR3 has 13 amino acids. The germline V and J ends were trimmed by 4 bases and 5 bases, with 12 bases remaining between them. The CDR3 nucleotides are TGCGCCAGCAGCACCCGGGGAGGCGAGACCCAGTACTTC. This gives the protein CASSTRGGETQYF.

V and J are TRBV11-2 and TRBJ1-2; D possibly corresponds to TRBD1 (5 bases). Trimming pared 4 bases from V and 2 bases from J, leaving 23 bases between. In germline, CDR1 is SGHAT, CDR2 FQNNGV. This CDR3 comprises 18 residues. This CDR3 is CASSSGTAGGRKNYGYTF. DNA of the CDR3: TGTGCCAGCAGCTCCGGGACCGCGGGGGGACGGAAGAACTATGGCTACACCTTC.

The CDR3 protein is CASSPQGEVKETQYF. The CDR3 DNA is TGTGCCAGCAGCCCCCAAGGGGAGGTTAAAGAGACCCAGTACTTC. This sequence joins TRBV7-3 and TRBJ2-5, with D possibly TRBD2 on 6 matching bases. Germline V gives CDR1 SGHTA, CDR2 FQGTGA. Trimming stripped 5 bases from V and 3 bases from J, with 16 bases between. This CDR3 is built from 15 residues.

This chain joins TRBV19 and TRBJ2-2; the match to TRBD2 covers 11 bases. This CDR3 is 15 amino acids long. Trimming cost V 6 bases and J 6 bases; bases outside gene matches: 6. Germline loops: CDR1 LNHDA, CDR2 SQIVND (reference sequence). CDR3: CASRRTSGSSGELFF. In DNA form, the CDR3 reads TGTGCCAGTAGACGAACTAGCGGGAGCTCCGGGGAGCTGTTTTTT. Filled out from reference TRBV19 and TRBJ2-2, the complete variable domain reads DGGITQSPKYLFRKEGQNVTLSCEQNLNHDAMYWYRQDPGQGLRLIYYSQIVNDFQKGDIAEGYSVSREKKESFPLTVTSAQKNPTAFYLCASRRTSGSSGELFFGEGSRLTVL.

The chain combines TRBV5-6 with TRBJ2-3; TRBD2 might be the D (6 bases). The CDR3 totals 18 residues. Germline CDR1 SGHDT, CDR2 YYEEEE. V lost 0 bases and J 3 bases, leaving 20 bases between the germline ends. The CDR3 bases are TGTGCCAGCAGCTTGGAGTCGCGGGGTCCCTTTTGGACAGATACGCAGTATTTT. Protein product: CASSLESRGPFWTDTQYF.

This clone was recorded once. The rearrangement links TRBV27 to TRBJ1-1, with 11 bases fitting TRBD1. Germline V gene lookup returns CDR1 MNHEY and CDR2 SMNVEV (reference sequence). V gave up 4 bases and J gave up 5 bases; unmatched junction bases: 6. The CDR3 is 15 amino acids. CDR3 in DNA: TGTGCCAGCAGTTCGGGACAGGGGGTAACAACTGAAGCTTTCTTT. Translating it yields CASSSGQGVTTEAFF.

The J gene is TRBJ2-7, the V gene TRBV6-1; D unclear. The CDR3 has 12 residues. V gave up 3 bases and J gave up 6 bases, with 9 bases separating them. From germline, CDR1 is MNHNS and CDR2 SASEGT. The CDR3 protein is CASSDSPLEQYF. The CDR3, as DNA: TGTGCCAGCAGTGATAGCCCCCTCGAGCAGTACTTC.

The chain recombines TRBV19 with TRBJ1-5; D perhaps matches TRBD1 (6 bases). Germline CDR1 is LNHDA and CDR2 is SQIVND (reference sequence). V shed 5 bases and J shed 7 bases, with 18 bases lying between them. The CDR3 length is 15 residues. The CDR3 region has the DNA TGTGCCAGTAGTGTGGGAGCGGGGGGCCGGCAGCCCCAGCATTTT. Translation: CASSVGAGGRQPQHF.

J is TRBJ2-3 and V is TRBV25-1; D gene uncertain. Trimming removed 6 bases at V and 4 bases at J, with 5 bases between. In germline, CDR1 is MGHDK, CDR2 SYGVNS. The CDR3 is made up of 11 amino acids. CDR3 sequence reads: CASRVADTQYF. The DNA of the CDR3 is TGTGCCAGCAGGGTAGCAGATACGCAGTATTTT.

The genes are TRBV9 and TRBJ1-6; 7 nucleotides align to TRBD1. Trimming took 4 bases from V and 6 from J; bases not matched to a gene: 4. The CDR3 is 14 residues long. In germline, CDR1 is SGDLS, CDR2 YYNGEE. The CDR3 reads CASSFGTANSPLHF. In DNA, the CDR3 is TGTGCCAGCAGCTTCGGGACAGCTAATTCACCCCTCCACTTT.

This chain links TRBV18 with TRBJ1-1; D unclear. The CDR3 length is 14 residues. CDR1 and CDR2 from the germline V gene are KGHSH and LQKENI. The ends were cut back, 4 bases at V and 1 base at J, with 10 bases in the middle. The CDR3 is CASSQRAGNTEAFF. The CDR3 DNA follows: TGTGCCAGCTCACAAAGAGCGGGGAACACTGAAGCTTTCTTT.

The CDR3 DNA sequence: TGTGCCAGCACCCCTTGGCAGGGAATGAACACTGAAGCTTTCTTT. Amino acid sequence: CASTPWQGMNTEAFF. The chain uses TRBV28 and TRBJ1-1; tentative D call: TRBD1 (5 bases). The V gene's germline CDR1 is MDHEN and CDR2 SYDVKM. The CDR3 spans 15 residues. The V and J ends lost 7 bases and 0 bases respectively, with 15 bases between them.

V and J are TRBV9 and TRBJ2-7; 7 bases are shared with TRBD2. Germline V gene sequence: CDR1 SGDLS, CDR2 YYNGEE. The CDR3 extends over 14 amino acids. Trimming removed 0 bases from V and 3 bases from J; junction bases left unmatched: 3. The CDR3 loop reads CASSVAAGDYEQYF. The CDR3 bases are TGTGCCAGCAGCGTAGCTGCGGGGGACTACGAGCAGTACTTC.

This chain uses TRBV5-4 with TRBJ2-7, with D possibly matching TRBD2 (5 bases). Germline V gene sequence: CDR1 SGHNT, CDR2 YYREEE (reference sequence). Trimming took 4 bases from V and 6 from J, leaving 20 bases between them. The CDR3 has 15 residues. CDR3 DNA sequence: TGTGCCAGCAGCCGCAAAATCGGGGATCGCATCGAGCAGTACTTC. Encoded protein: CASSRKIGDRIEQYF.

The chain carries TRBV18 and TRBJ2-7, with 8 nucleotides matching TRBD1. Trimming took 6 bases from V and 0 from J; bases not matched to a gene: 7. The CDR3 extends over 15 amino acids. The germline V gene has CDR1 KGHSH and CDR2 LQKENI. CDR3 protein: CASSSRTGSSYEQYF. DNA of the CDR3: TGTGCCAGCTCCTCGCGGACAGGGAGCTCCTACGAGCAGTACTTC. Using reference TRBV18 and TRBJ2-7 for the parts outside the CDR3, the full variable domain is NAGVMQNPRHLVRRRGQEARLRCSPMKGHSHVYWYRQLPEEGLKFMVYLQKENIIDESGMPKERFSAEFPKEGPSILRIQQVVRGDSAAYFCASSSRTGSSYEQYFGPGTRLTVT.

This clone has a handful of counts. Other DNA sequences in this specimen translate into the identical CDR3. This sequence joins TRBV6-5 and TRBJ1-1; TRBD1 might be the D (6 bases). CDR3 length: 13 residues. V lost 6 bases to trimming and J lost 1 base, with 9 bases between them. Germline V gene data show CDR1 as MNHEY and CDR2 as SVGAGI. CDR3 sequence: CASSLQGNTEAFF. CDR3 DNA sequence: TGTGCCAGCAGCCTACAGGGGAACACTGAAGCTTTCTTT.